The 7 T cell receptor beta chains presented below share a single source sample, sequenced in a study of human T cells and chemical hapten exposure. Time point reported: patch test 2, 6 weeks after DPC sensitization. Regarding treatment: therapeutic diphenylcyclopropenone sensitization with weekly scalp DPC. TCRdb reprocessed the RACE reads via MiXCR and lists one record per CDR3 protein. Among fewer than 100,000 distinct CDR3 sequences listed, roughly 11% were seen once. Sequences were derived from whole blood, sampled in connection with sensitization to the hapten diphenylcyclopropenone (DPC). These receptors originate from a man in his late teens or twenties with alopecia areata. Some clones in this sample may be carry-over from other donors' samples.

This clonotype was counted ten times or more. This rearrangement joins TRBV28 to TRBJ2-5, with 7 bases identical to TRBD1. The CDR3 spans 14 residues. Germline lookup yields CDR1 MDHEN and CDR2 SYDVKM. J was trimmed by 0 bases and V by 3 bases; bases with no gene match: 1. CDR3 residues: CASSLDRNQETQYF. The CDR3 region has the DNA TGTGCCAGCAGTTTGGACAGGAACCAAGAGACCCAGTACTTC.

The CDR3 region is CASYGQDIYGYTF. The CDR3 nucleotides are TGTGCCAGCTACGGACAGGACATCTATGGCTACACCTTC. The chain has TRBV6-5 and TRBJ1-2; 7 positions agree with TRBD1. The CDR3 contains 13 residues. Trimming removed 8 bases from V and 4 bases from J; junction bases left unmatched: 7. Germline CDR1 and CDR2: MNHEY and SVGAGI.

This clonotype appeared many times. The genes are TRBV7-2 and TRBJ2-3; TRBD2 might be the D (6 bases). Germline V lookup: CDR1 SGHTA, CDR2 FQGNSA. The CDR3 has 14 amino acids. Trimming stripped 1 base from V and 4 bases from J, with 9 bases between. This CDR3 reads CASSLGAGPDTQYF. In DNA form, the CDR3 reads TGTGCCAGCAGCTTAGGTGCGGGGCCAGATACGCAGTATTTT.

This clonotype was seen a few times. The rearrangement joins TRBV5-1 to TRBJ2-5; no definite D call. Germline values: CDR1 SGHRS, CDR2 YFSETQ. This CDR3 region has 14 residues. Deletions cut 4 bases from V and 2 bases from J, with 12 bases between. DNA for the CDR3: TGCGCCAGCAGCCGTGACCCTTTTCAAGAGACCCAGTACTTC. Protein sequence: CASSRDPFQETQYF.

In its sample, this clonotype was seen once. The chain has TRBV6-6 and TRBJ2-3; no clear D. This CDR3 region has 17 residues. From germline, CDR1 is MNHNY and CDR2 SVGAGI (reference sequence). Trimming took off 2 bases at V and 3 bases at J, with 18 bases between the two ends. The CDR3: CASSYNYRGDFTDTQYF. DNA for the CDR3: TGTGCCAGCAGTTACAACTACCGTGGAGATTTTACAGATACGCAGTATTTT.

In this sample, this clonotype turned up many times. The chain couples TRBV6-2 or TRBV6-3 to TRBJ1-3, with D maybe TRBD1 (5 bases). The CDR3 spans 16 residues. CDR1 and CDR2 from the germline V gene are MNHEY and SVGEGT. V lost 5 bases and J 0 bases, leaving 14 bases between the germline ends. The CDR3 reads CASSRSTAYSGNTIYF. The CDR3 region has the DNA TGTGCCAGCAGTCGATCGACAGCCTACTCTGGAAACACCATATATTTT.

V gene TRBV5-1 combines with J gene TRBJ2-3; possible D gene TRBD2, 5 bases. V was shortened by 0 bases and J by 0 bases, with 8 bases between the two germline ends. CDR1 is SGHRS and CDR2 is YFSETQ in the germline V gene. CDR3 length: 15 residues. For the CDR3, the DNA is TGCGCCAGCAGCTTGGAGGGAGCTAGCACAGATACGCAGTATTTT. Its protein product is CASSLEGASTDTQYF.